This TCR beta chain emerged from a study of blood T cell repertoires in COVID-19. Background on the study: The United States, Italy and Spain supplied acute and convalescent COVID-19 samples.

CDR1 and CDR2 from the germline V gene are ENHRY and SYGVKD. CDR3 size: 12 residues. After removal of 8 bases from V and 7 bases from J, the junction contained 1 base not matched to a gene. Data came from immunoSEQ multiplex PCR; TCRdb stores just in-frame clones and leaves some out. Of 150,000 to 200,000 clones detected, around 80% appear once; the ten largest clones hold around a fifth. This clonotype was sampled from a woman of 80 years or more with acute or convalescent COVID-19. V and J are TRBV10-3 and TRBJ1-6, with 8 positions matching TRBD1. Sample: peripheral blood. The CDR3 sequence is CAIGDRNSPLHF. For the CDR3, the DNA is TGTGCCATCGGGGACAGGAATTCACCCCTCCACTTT.